Listed below are T cell receptor beta chains from one sample, sequenced in a study of blood T cell repertoires in COVID-19. The protocol was immunoSEQ multiplex PCR, while the TCRdb copy is restricted to in-frame clones and leaves out a portion. In the table there are roughly 330,000 clones, around 90% of which are singletons. Material: peripheral blood. The receptors here all came from a man aged 18 to 30 who had recovered from COVID-19. Each CDR3 is given with its conserved first and last residue. Expanded clones are given a class, and other clones once, few, many or no size at all.

J gene,clone size,V gene,CDR3 length,CDR3 protein
TRBJ1-1,.,TRBV11-1,14,CASSRDRGNTEAFF
TRBJ2-1,.,TRBV9,14,CASSSSGEYNEQFF
TRBJ2-2,.,TRBV5-5,14,CASVRQGRTGELFF
TRBJ2-3,.,TRBV9,15,CASSVAGFGTDTQYF
TRBJ2-7,.,TRBV27,14,CASSLSGDTYEQYF
TRBJ2-1,.,TRBV7-9,15,CASSPDRVAYNEQFF
TRBJ1-1,.,TRBV2,15,CASSDGQGARTEAFF
TRBJ2-6,once,TRBV7-8,18,CASSLEEGAPSLSSVLTF
TRBJ2-7,.,TRBV4-1,14,CASSLSGTDYEQYF
TRBJ1-5,.,TRBV27,16,CASSLSYQFSNQPQHF
TRBJ1-6,.,TRBV5-5,16,CASRRGTGEVSSPLHF
TRBJ2-7,.,TRBV2,14,CASSEPGISYEQYF
TRBJ1-5,.,TRBV19,13,CASNRGGNQPQHF
TRBJ2-7,.,TRBV7-9,13,CASSFGQAYEQYF
TRBJ2-7,.,TRBV27,14,CASSSRDRAYEQYF
TRBJ2-2,.,TRBV9,15,CASSVDQVDTGELFF
TRBJ1-4,.,TRBV12-5,14,CASGPGQGYEKLFF
TRBJ2-5,.,TRBV9,16,CASSVGPVAVRETQYF
TRBJ1-2,.,TRBV3-1/TRBV3-2,14,CASSQTGVRSGYTF
TRBJ2-7,.,TRBV6-1,16,CASSDAGTSESYEQYF
TRBJ2-3,once,TRBV27,16,CASSPTYELFTLGGYF
TRBJ2-3,.,TRBV18,16,CASSPPTGTGTDTQYF
TRBJ2-7,.,TRBV10-3,14,CAISELGAPYEQYF
TRBJ2-7,.,TRBV5-1,18,CASSLLGTSGTFRDEQYF
TRBJ2-1,few,TRBV5-1,15,CASSLGDWQRGEQFF
TRBJ2-7,.,TRBV5-6,15,CASSLVIAASYEQYF
TRBJ2-7,.,TRBV5-1,14,CASTEDRFPYEQYF
TRBJ2-2,.,TRBV27,17,CASSWGLAGGLTGELFF
TRBJ1-6,many,TRBV7-9,14,CAVHSSSYNSPLHF
TRBJ2-1,.,TRBV11-2,13,CASSLWEEGEQFF
TRBJ2-2,.,TRBV7-6,18,CASSRGLAGAHDTGELFF
TRBJ2-7,once,TRBV6-6,13,CASSGGRNYEQYF
TRBJ2-7,.,TRBV10-2,13,CATGGQFVHEQYF
TRBJ2-6,.,TRBV4-1,14,CASSQEGWGDVLTF
TRBJ1-5,.,TRBV2,15,CASTPGGASNQPQHF
TRBJ2-3,once,TRBV27,16,CASRLTSGGAGDTQYF
TRBJ2-7,.,TRBV29-1,17,CSVRELAGPGGGYEQYF
TRBJ2-7,.,TRBV4-1,15,CASSRFGRALDEQYF
TRBJ1-2,.,TRBV9,17,CASSPRDGTGKYYGYTF
TRBJ2-1,.,TRBV20-1,14,CSASLRDRVDEQFF
TRBJ1-1,.,TRBV6-1,12,CASSESTLQAFF
TRBJ2-3,.,TRBV9,13,CASSVSNTDTQYF